This TCR beta chain was sequenced during a study of cytomegalovirus exposure and HLA in healthy donors. Study outcomes and limitations: Altogether, around 160 TCR beta chains were recorded as cytomegalovirus-associated.

Libraries were prepared by immunoSEQ multiplex PCR; TCRdb keeps only in-frame clonotypes and omits some of them. The sample carries 150,000 to 200,000 clones, roughly 80% recorded once. Germline CDR1 is LNHNV and CDR2 is YYDKDF (reference sequence). The CDR3 has 18 residues. J lost 1 base, V lost 0 bases, and 9 bases had no gene match. These donors were members of the approximately 120-subject validation cohort, a group separate from the roughly 670-subject first cohort. This clone occurred once. Its antigen is unknown. Sequenced: PBMCs. The chain couples TRBV15 to TRBJ2-5; 9 nucleotides agree with TRBD1. This TCR was sampled from a man aged 25-40 years in good health and CMV-seropositive. The CDR3, as DNA: TGTGCCACCAGCAGAGACCCCGCCTCGACAGGGGGCCAAGAGACCCAGTACTTC. This encodes CATSRDPASTGGQETQYF.